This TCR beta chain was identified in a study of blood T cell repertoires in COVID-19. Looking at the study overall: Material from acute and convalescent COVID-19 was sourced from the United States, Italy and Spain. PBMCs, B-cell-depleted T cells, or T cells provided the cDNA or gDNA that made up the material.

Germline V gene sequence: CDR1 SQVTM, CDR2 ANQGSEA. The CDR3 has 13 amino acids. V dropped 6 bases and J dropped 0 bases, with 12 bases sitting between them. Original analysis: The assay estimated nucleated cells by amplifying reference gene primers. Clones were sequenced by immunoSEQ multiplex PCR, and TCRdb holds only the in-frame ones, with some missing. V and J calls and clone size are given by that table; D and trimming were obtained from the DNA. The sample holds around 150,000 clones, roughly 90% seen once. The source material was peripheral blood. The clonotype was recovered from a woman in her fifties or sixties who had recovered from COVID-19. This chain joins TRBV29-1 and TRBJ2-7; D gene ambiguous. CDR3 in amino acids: CSVQREASYEQYF. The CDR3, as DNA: TGCAGCGTCCAACGAGAGGCCTCCTACGAGCAGTACTTC.